These 20 T cell receptor beta chains were sequenced from one sample in a study of blood T cell repertoires in COVID-19 (dated by TCRdb to the early 2020s). Libraries were built with the immunoSEQ multiplex PCR assay. The clones in this table, taken by TCRdb from immuneACCESS, are in-frame only. Not every clone is retained; where verified, under half of the shortfall comes from an unresolved V gene, and the cause of the rest is unknown. For this sample there are under 200,000 clones; 60% to 85% appear just once. The ten largest clones take up more than 6.5% of the sample. The sequenced sample was peripheral blood. The receptor set was obtained from an older woman with COVID-19, enrolled during active disease.

This rearrangement joins TRBV2 to TRBJ2-7, with D possibly TRBD1 on 6 matching bases. CDR1 and CDR2 (germline): SNHLY, FYNNEI. The CDR3 sequence is 14 residues long. V gave up 8 bases and J gave up 0 bases, with 14 bases separating them. The CDR3 DNA reads TGTGCCAGCCGAGAACAGGGATCCTCCTACGAGCAGTACGTC. Encoded protein: CASREQGSSYEQYV.

Here the CDR3 reads CASSYNNQPQHF. The CDR3 region has the DNA TGTGCCAGCAGTTACAATAATCAGCCCCAGCATTTT. This chain connects TRBV5-4 to TRBJ1-5; D remains unclear. V dropped 5 bases and J dropped 4 bases, with 7 bases sitting between them. CDR1 is SGHNT, CDR2 YYREEE, per germline (reference sequence). The CDR3 totals 12 residues.

The J gene is TRBJ2-3, the V gene TRBV3-1 (or the pseudogene TRBV3-2); TRBD2 matches 14 bases. V shed 4 bases and J 0 bases; nucleotides not matched to a gene: 12. CDR1 is LGHDT and CDR2 is YNNKEL in the germline V gene (reference sequence). The CDR3 totals 20 residues. CDR3 DNA sequence: TGTGCCAGCAGCCGAGGGGGACTAGCGGGAGTGGGTCCTAGCACAGATACGCAGTATTTT. Its translation is CASSRGGLAGVGPSTDTQYF.

The V gene is TRBV25-1, the J gene TRBJ2-1; 7 bases line up with TRBD1. The CDR3 runs to 17 residues. The germline V gene has CDR1 MGHDK and CDR2 SYGVNS. Trimming removed 4 bases from V and 6 bases from J; junction bases left unmatched: 15. DNA for the CDR3: TGTGCCAGCAGTGGTCACAGGGGTGGAAGTTCGGGCAATGAGCAGTTCTTC. Protein product: CASSGHRGGSSGNEQFF.

Only one count was recorded for this clone. The J gene is TRBJ1-5, the V gene TRBV6-5, with a possible D match to TRBD1 (6 bases). The CDR3 extends over 13 amino acids. With 5 bases removed from V and 7 bases from J, the gap between germline ends came to 12 bases. Germline lookup yields CDR1 MNHEY and CDR2 SVGAGI. CDR3 amino acids: CASSRGGAQPQHF. CDR3 sequence (DNA): TGTGCCAGCAGTCGAGGGGGGGCCCAGCCCCAGCATTTT.

J is TRBJ2-1 and V is TRBV7-9; 8 positions match TRBD1. The CDR3 covers 15 residues. Germline V gives CDR1 SEHNR, CDR2 FQNEAQ (reference sequence). V lost 3 bases and J lost 9; bases outside the gene matches: 10. For the CDR3, the DNA is TGTGCCAGCAGCTTCTTGTCAGGGGGCTGGGGTGAGCAGTTCTTC. Protein: CASSFLSGGWGEQFF.

The genes are TRBV29-1 and TRBJ2-7; 9 positions agree with TRBD2. This CDR3 comprises 15 residues. Germline lookup yields CDR1 SQVTM and CDR2 ANQGSEA. The trim removed 1 base at V and 4 bases at J, leaving 8 bases unmatched. CDR3 DNA sequence: TGCAGCGTTGAAGCTAGGGCGGGAGGGGTTTACGAGCAGTACTTC. It codes for CSVEARAGGVYEQYF.

The J gene is TRBJ1-2, the V gene TRBV7-9, with TRBD1 matching 10 bases. With 7 bases clipped from V and 8 bases from J, the junction kept 4 bases outside the gene matches. The CDR3 length is 12 residues. Germline CDR1 and CDR2: SEHNR and FQNEAQ (reference sequence). The CDR3 DNA follows: TGTGCCAGCAATGGACAGGGGGTCGGCTACACCTTC. Translation gives CASNGQGVGYTF. Variable domain in full (rest from reference TRBV7-9 and TRBJ1-2): DTGVSQNPRHKITKRGQNVTFRCDPISEHNRLYWYRQTLGQGPEFLTYFQNEAQLEKSRLLSDRFSAERPKGSFSTLEIQRTEQGDSAMYLCASNGQGVGYTFGSGTRLTVV.

This chain links TRBV4-3 with TRBJ2-3; the D is unclear. Germline-derived CDR1 and CDR2 are LGHNA and YSLEER. V lost 4 bases to trimming and J lost 3 bases, with 20 bases between them. The CDR3 has 17 residues. The CDR3 region is CASSRTLLGGSTDTQYF. The CDR3 DNA reads as TGCGCCAGCAGCCGAACGCTACTCGGCGGAAGTACAGATACGCAGTATTTT.

The genes are TRBV6-2 or TRBV6-3 and TRBJ1-6, with a tentative D call TRBD1 (5 bases). With 5 bases removed from V and 15 bases from J, the gap between germline ends came to 20 bases. The CDR3 is 14 residues long. Germline V gene lookup returns CDR1 MNHEY and CDR2 SVGEGT. CDR3 DNA: TGTGCCAGCAGTGCTCTCGGGGAGTCCGGGGGCCTCCACTTT. Protein product: CASSALGESGGLHF.

This clone appeared a few times. This rearrangement joins TRBV9 to TRBJ2-1; TRBD2 matches at 8 bases. The CDR3 is made up of 15 amino acids. In germline, CDR1 is SGDLS, CDR2 YYNGEE. Trimming at V came to 3 bases and at J to 2 bases, leaving 4 bases not matched to a gene. The CDR3 protein is CASSAPSGPYNEQFF. The CDR3 DNA reads TGTGCCAGCAGCGCCCCTAGCGGGCCCTACAATGAGCAGTTCTTC.

This clone was picked up a small number of times. The rearrangement joins TRBV20-1 to TRBJ1-5; D not resolved. This CDR3 has 13 amino acids. Germline V gene sequence: CDR1 DFQATT, CDR2 SNEGSKA (reference sequence). The V end lost 3 bases, the J end lost 5 bases, and 11 bases lay between the germline ends. In DNA form, the CDR3 reads TGCAGTGCTAGTACGGGGATTCATCAGCCCCAGCATTTT. Its translation is CSASTGIHQPQHF.

V and J are TRBV6-4 and TRBJ1-3; TRBD1 matches 7 bases. Germline V gene sequence: CDR1 MRHNA, CDR2 SNTAGT. V shed 5 bases and J 0 bases; nucleotides not matched to a gene: 10. This CDR3 has 17 residues. As DNA, the CDR3 is TGTGCCAGCAGTCGACCGGGACAGATATTCTCTGGAAACACCATATATTTT. Amino acid sequence: CASSRPGQIFSGNTIYF.

V and J are TRBV19 and TRBJ2-7; the D gene is possibly TRBD1 (5 bases). This CDR3 has 14 amino acids. Trimming cost V 3 bases and J 3 bases, with 12 bases left between them. Germline CDR1 reads LNHDA; CDR2 reads SQIVND (reference sequence). The CDR3 spells CASSIVSGNYEQYF. The DNA of the CDR3 is TGTGCCAGTAGTATTGTGTCAGGGAACTACGAGCAGTACTTC. Together with reference TRBV19 and TRBJ2-7, the CDR3 gives the full variable domain: DGGITQSPKYLFRKEGQNVTLSCEQNLNHDAMYWYRQDPGQGLRLIYYSQIVNDFQKGDIAEGYSVSREKKESFPLTVTSAQKNPTAFYLCASSIVSGNYEQYFGPGTRLTVT.

The gene calls are TRBV5-4 and TRBJ1-1, with D uncertain. The germline V and J ends were trimmed by 1 base and 0 bases, with 10 bases remaining between them. Germline CDR1 is SGHNT and CDR2 is YYREEE (reference sequence). CDR3 length equals 15 residues. CDR3 sequence: CASSLSVTMNTEAFF. The CDR3 nucleotides are TGTGCCAGCAGCTTGTCGGTTACGATGAACACTGAAGCTTTCTTT.

This chain connects TRBV21-1 to TRBJ2-7; whether TRBD2, the table's D call, matches the DNA was not checked. TRBV21-1 is tagged as a pseudogene. The CDR3 has 18 residues. CDR3 sequence reads: CASSKGAGGAKWTYEQYV. The CDR3 DNA follows: TGTGCCAGCAGCAAGGGGGCGGGGGGTGCGAAATGGACGTACGAGCAGTACGTC.

The chain carries TRBV6-1 and TRBJ2-2; 7 bases map to TRBD1. Germline V gives CDR1 MNHNS, CDR2 SASEGT. The CDR3 has 16 amino acids. The V gene end was trimmed by 4 bases and the J gene end by 3 bases; junction bases not matched to a gene: 8. The CDR3 DNA is TGTGCCAGCAGTGGGCGACAGGGAATGTACACCGGGGAGCTGTTTTTT. This sequence encodes CASSGRQGMYTGELFF.

The chain employs TRBV20-1 and TRBJ2-1, with 7 bases lining up with TRBD2. Per germline, CDR1 DFQATT and CDR2 SNEGSKA (reference sequence). V lost 3 bases to trimming and J lost 7 bases; unmatched junction nucleotides: 12. This CDR3 comprises 15 residues. The CDR3 nucleotides are TGCAGTGCTAGTCCCCCTGCGGGAGATGGGAATGAGCAGTTCTTC. It codes for CSASPPAGDGNEQFF.

This chain joins TRBV18 and TRBJ2-3, with 11 bases fitting TRBD2. J gave up 1 base and V 3 bases, and 3 bases lay outside the gene matches. CDR1 is KGHSH, CDR2 LQKENI, per germline. The CDR3 runs to 16 residues. CDR3 loop: CASSPSSGRGTDTQYF. The CDR3 coding sequence is TGTGCCAGCTCACCTAGTAGCGGGAGGGGCACAGATACGCAGTATTTT.

This CDR3 reads CASSRPGGNQPQHF. In DNA form, the CDR3 reads TGTGCCAGCAGCCGTCCCGGGGGCAATCAGCCCCAGCATTTT. J is TRBJ1-5 and V is TRBV7-2; D ambiguous. V was pared by 5 bases and J by 2 bases, with 10 bases between. This CDR3 contains 14 residues. CDR1 is SGHTA and CDR2 is FQGNSA in the germline V gene.